The 29 T cell receptor beta chains listed next were all sequenced from one sample in a study of beta chain features in type 1 diabetes. All of the isolated RNA was reverse transcribed, so expressed TCRB transcripts were sequenced. Repertoires were generated with immunoSEQ multiplex PCR, while TCRdb's copy carries only in-frame clones and drops some. Altogether over 700,000 clones are present, about a sixth being singletons, with the ten largest covering around 0.02%. Sequenced: naive CD4+ T cells from blood. Receptor source: a young woman in good health.

As for this clone: This sample includes further DNA sequences coding for the same CDR3. The chain links TRBV7-8 to TRBJ2-5; D unresolved. The length of the CDR3 is 11 residues. The V gene lost 2 bases and the J gene lost 5 bases, with 3 bases spanning the gap. The germline CDR1 and CDR2 sequences are SGHVS and FQNEAQ. The CDR3 region is CASSLLETQYF. Here the CDR3 DNA reads TGTGCCAGCAGCTTACTCGAGACCCAGTACTTC.

This clone was counted only a few times. This chain joins TRBV19 and TRBJ2-2, with D possibly TRBD1 on 6 matching bases. CDR3 length equals 16 residues. Trimming stripped 0 bases from V and 2 bases from J, with 10 bases between. The germline gives CDR1 LNHDA, CDR2 SQIVND (reference sequence). CDR3 in amino acids: CASSIDTGINTGELFF. The CDR3 coding sequence is TGTGCCAGTAGTATAGATACAGGGATAAACACCGGGGAGCTGTTTTTT. The entire variable domain, with the rest obtained from reference TRBV19 and TRBJ2-2, is as follows: DGGITQSPKYLFRKEGQNVTLSCEQNLNHDAMYWYRQDPGQGLRLIYYSQIVNDFQKGDIAEGYSVSREKKESFPLTVTSAQKNPTAFYLCASSIDTGINTGELFFGEGSRLTVL.

Of note for this clone: In the same sample, other DNA sequences code for this CDR3. V is TRBV28 and J is TRBJ1-2; D unclear. V lost 5 bases to trimming and J lost 4 bases, with 8 bases between them. Germline V CDR1 and CDR2: MDHEN, SYDVKM. CDR3 length: 12 amino acids. The DNA for the CDR3 is TGTGCCAGCAGTCTTTCTCCCTATGGCTACACCTTC. Residues: CASSLSPYGYTF.

V and J are TRBV19 and TRBJ1-5, with TRBD1 identical over 8 bases. The trim removed 3 bases at V and 0 bases at J, leaving 1 base unmatched. CDR3 length equals 15 residues. From germline, CDR1 is LNHDA and CDR2 SQIVND (reference sequence). The CDR3 nucleotides are TGTGCCAGTAGTATGGACAGGGATAGCAATCAGCCCCAGCATTTT. This codes for CASSMDRDSNQPQHF.

The chain recombines TRBV7-8 with TRBJ1-1; no reliable D call. V shed 1 base and J shed 0 bases, with 6 bases lying between them. From germline, CDR1 is SGHVS and CDR2 FQNEAQ. The CDR3 covers 14 residues. The CDR3 reads CASSLVGMNTEAFF. CDR3 nucleotides: TGTGCCAGCAGCTTAGTAGGTATGAACACTGAAGCTTTCTTT.

This clone was picked up a small number of times. V is TRBV2 and J is TRBJ1-5; D unclear. The CDR3 has 14 amino acids. Trimming removed 2 bases from V and 4 bases from J, with 9 bases in between. Germline V CDR1 and CDR2: SNHLY, FYNNEI. The CDR3 here is CASSEWRVNQPQHF. DNA for the CDR3: TGTGCCAGCAGTGAATGGAGGGTAAATCAGCCCCAGCATTTT. The entire variable domain, with the rest obtained from reference TRBV2 and TRBJ1-5, is as follows: EPEVTQTPSHQVTQMGQEVILRCVPISNHLYFYWYRQILGQKVEFLVSFYNNEISEKSEIFDDQFSVERPDGSNFTLKIRSTKLEDSAMYFCASSEWRVNQPQHFGDGTRLSIL.

This rearrangement joins TRBV4-1 to TRBJ2-7; D is possibly TRBD2 (5 bases). CDR1 is MGHRA and CDR2 is YSYEKL in the germline V gene. V dropped 4 bases and J dropped 6 bases, with 10 bases sitting between them. The CDR3 spans 12 residues. CDR3: CASSLEGGEQYF. Here the CDR3 DNA reads TGCGCCAGCAGCCTCGAGGGTGGCGAGCAGTACTTC.

This chain connects TRBV27 to TRBJ2-1; D unresolved. Germline V gene data show CDR1 as MNHEY and CDR2 as SMNVEV (reference sequence). The V end lost 3 bases, the J end lost 7 bases, and 7 bases lay between the germline ends. The CDR3 is 12 residues long. The CDR3 protein is CASSFVGNEQFF. The CDR3 DNA is TGTGCCAGCAGTTTTGTTGGGAATGAGCAGTTCTTC.

The chain carries TRBV11-2 and TRBJ1-2; the D is unclear. V lost 1 base and J lost 4, with 16 bases in between. The CDR3 extends over 16 amino acids. The germline V gene encodes CDR1 SGHAT and CDR2 FQNNGV. CDR3 amino acids: CASSLGGGWRLYGYTF. The CDR3 DNA is TGTGCCAGCAGCTTAGGTGGAGGCTGGAGGCTCTATGGCTACACCTTC.

The CDR3 DNA reads TGTGCCAGCAGTCGTACAGGGGACGGCTATGGCTACACCTTC. Its translation: CASSRTGDGYGYTF. This chain connects TRBV2 to TRBJ1-2; 7 bases are shared with TRBD1. The CDR3 covers 14 residues. The V gene's germline CDR1 is SNHLY and CDR2 FYNNEI. Trimming cost V 5 bases and J 4 bases; bases outside gene matches: 7.

This clone appeared a few times. This chain uses TRBV27 with TRBJ2-3; D may be TRBD2 (5 bases). There are 15 residues in the CDR3. Germline CDR1 reads MNHEY; CDR2 reads SMNVEV (reference sequence). V lost 3 bases and J 7 bases, leaving 17 bases between the germline ends. CDR3 in amino acids: CASSLIPERPHTQYF. CDR3 coding DNA: TGTGCCAGCAGTTTGATTCCCGAGCGGCCCCATACGCAGTATTTT.

The V gene is TRBV19, the J gene TRBJ1-1, with D tentatively TRBD1 (6 bases). The CDR3 length is 13 residues. From germline, CDR1 is LNHDA and CDR2 SQIVND (reference sequence). V was shortened by 4 bases and J by 5 bases, with 11 bases between the two germline ends. Here the CDR3 DNA reads TGTGCCAGTAGTACAGGGGTGGGAACTGAAGCTTTCTTT. It yields the protein CASSTGVGTEAFF.

Of note for this clone: The junction shows a germline mismatch at one end, possibly a read error. V usage is TRBV28 and J usage is TRBJ2-3, with D possibly TRBD2 on 6 matching bases. The germline V gene has CDR1 MDHEN and CDR2 SYDVKM. This CDR3 spans 14 amino acids. The CDR3 is CASSSGGGTYTQYF. The CDR3 bases are TGTGCCAGCAGTTCCGGGGGAGGCACATATACGCAGTATTTT. Full variable domain (remainder filled in from reference TRBV28 and TRBJ2-3): DVKVTQSSRYLVKRTGEKVFLECVQDMDHENMFWYRQDPGLGLRLIYFSYDVKMKEKGDIPEGYSVSREKKERFSLILESASTNQTSMYLCASSSGGGTYTQYFGPGTRLTVL.

The V call is TRBV19, the J call TRBJ2-7, with 9 positions matching TRBD2. CDR3 length equals 13 residues. The germline gives CDR1 LNHDA, CDR2 SQIVND (reference sequence). Trimming at V came to 5 bases and at J to 5 bases, leaving 4 bases not matched to a gene. The CDR3 region is CASSGGRANEQYF. The CDR3 bases are TGTGCCAGTAGTGGCGGGAGGGCCAACGAGCAGTACTTC.

The chain uses TRBV11-2 and TRBJ2-1; tentatively, D is TRBD1 (6 bases). The CDR3 is made up of 15 amino acids. CDR1 and CDR2 (germline): SGHAT, FQNNGV. V lost 2 bases to trimming and J lost 8 bases, with 16 bases between them. The CDR3 bases are TGTGCCAGCAGCTTAATGGAAAACAGGGCCCATGAGCAGTTCTTC. Translating gives CASSLMENRAHEQFF.

This clone has more than one count but fewer than ten. CDR3 DNA: TGTGCCAGCAGTCCCGGGGCTACGGATCCGGAGACCCAGTACTTC. Its translation is CASSPGATDPETQYF. The chain has TRBV25-1 and TRBJ2-5; D might be TRBD1 or TRBD2, each matching 5 bases. Trimming took 5 bases from V and 5 from J, leaving 18 bases between them. The CDR3 consists of 15 residues. Germline lookup yields CDR1 MGHDK and CDR2 SYGVNS.

This clone appeared a single time. The chain recombines TRBV10-3 with TRBJ1-1, with unresolved D. Germline loops: CDR1 ENHRY, CDR2 SYGVKD. The CDR3 contains 14 residues. The ends were cut back, 10 bases at V and 6 bases at J, with 21 bases in the middle. CDR3 nucleotide sequence: TGTGCCACCCAGCCTAGCGTTACTCCGCCTGAAGCTTTCTTT. As protein: CATQPSVTPPEAFF.

In the case of this clone: The junction shows a germline mismatch at one end, possibly a read error. The chain combines TRBV6-5 with TRBJ2-4; D is uncertain. The CDR3 spans 14 residues. CDR1 is MNHEY, CDR2 SVGAGI, per germline. CDR3 amino acids: CASNYSFAFDIQYF. DNA of the CDR3: TGTGCCAGCAATTACTCCTTCGCCTTTGACATTCAGTACTTC.

This clone was detected only a few times. The chain uses TRBV6-6 and TRBJ2-1; the D gene is possibly TRBD2 (5 bases). V lost 10 bases and J lost 1, with 8 bases in between. Germline V gives CDR1 MNHNY, CDR2 SVGAGI (reference sequence). CDR3 length equals 12 residues. The CDR3 region has the DNA TGTGCCACCGAGCGGTCCTACAATGAGCAGTTCTTC. This translates into CATERSYNEQFF.

The chain is built from TRBV19 and TRBJ2-5; no clear D gene. The assigned J gene may be wrong: the sequence end matches TRBJ2-7 better. The CDR3 length is 11 residues. Germline V gene lookup returns CDR1 LNHDA and CDR2 SQIVND (reference sequence). This chain's CDR3 is CASSNRYEQYF. CDR3 in DNA: TGTGCCAGTAGTAACCGCTACGAGCAGTACTTC.

This clone was seen a few times. The chain combines TRBV10-2 with TRBJ1-5, with D tentatively TRBD1 (5 bases). CDR3 length equals 13 residues. The ends were cut back, 5 bases at V and 5 bases at J, with 10 bases in the middle. The germline CDR1 and CDR2 sequences are WSHSY and SAAADI. CDR3 sequence: CASSQGRDQPQHF. CDR3 DNA: TGCGCCAGCAGTCAGGGTCGAGATCAGCCCCAGCATTTT.

The rearrangement links TRBV10-3 to TRBJ1-2; perhaps TRBD1 as D (5 bases). From germline, CDR1 is ENHRY and CDR2 SYGVKD. V was pared by 7 bases and J by 6 bases, with 15 bases between. The CDR3 covers 13 residues. The CDR3 DNA is TGTGCCATCACGGCCAGGGACTCGGATGGCTACACCTTC. Protein product: CAITARDSDGYTF.

The rearrangement joins TRBV18 to TRBJ1-5, with 7 positions matching TRBD1. The CDR3 extends over 14 amino acids. The V gene end was trimmed by 3 bases and the J gene end by 5 bases; junction bases not matched to a gene: 4. Germline V CDR1 and CDR2: KGHSH, LQKENI. The CDR3 coding sequence is TGTGCCAGCTCACCGCCGACAGGGTATCAGCCCCAGCATTTT. It codes for CASSPPTGYQPQHF.

This clone showed up just a few times. The chain employs TRBV21-1 and TRBJ2-1; the table gives TRBD1 as D, unverified against the DNA. TRBV21-1 is termed a pseudogene. This CDR3 contains 19 residues. The CDR3 loop is CASSKANIRGGQEHNEQFF. In DNA form, the CDR3 reads TGTGCCAGCAGTAAAGCGAACATTAGGGGAGGACAGGAGCACAATGAGCAGTTCTTC.

This clone was seen a few times. The V gene is TRBV7-2, the J gene TRBJ2-3; 7 bases agree with TRBD2. After removal of 4 bases from V and 0 bases from J, the junction contained 7 bases not matched to a gene. This CDR3 region has 16 residues. Germline assignment: CDR1 SGHTA and CDR2 FQGNSA. The chain's CDR3 is CASSSRSGISTDTQYF. The CDR3 DNA reads TGTGCCAGCAGCTCTCGGAGCGGGATCAGCACAGATACGCAGTATTTT. Using reference TRBV7-2 and TRBJ2-3 for the parts outside the CDR3, the full variable domain is GAGVSQSPSNKVTEKGKDVELRCDPISGHTALYWYRQSLGQGLEFLIYFQGNSAPDKSGLPSDRFSAERTGGSVSTLTIQRTQQEDSAVYLCASSSRSGISTDTQYFGPGTRLTVL.

This clone was observed a few times. This chain joins TRBV2 and TRBJ1-5; the D gene is possibly TRBD1 (5 bases). The V gene lost 5 bases and the J gene lost 4 bases, with 12 bases spanning the gap. Germline V gives CDR1 SNHLY, CDR2 FYNNEI. CDR3 length: 14 residues. The CDR3 spells CASSKDNANQPQHF. The CDR3 bases are TGTGCCAGCAGTAAGGACAACGCTAATCAGCCCCAGCATTTT.

The chain has TRBV5-4 and TRBJ1-1, with D perhaps matching TRBD1 (5 bases). The germline gives CDR1 SGHNT, CDR2 YYREEE (reference sequence). The V end was cut by 0 bases, the J end by 0 bases, with 9 bases between. This CDR3 is 15 amino acids long. The CDR3 loop reads CASSLAGTMNTEAFF. As DNA, the CDR3 is TGTGCCAGCAGCTTGGCAGGGACCATGAACACTGAAGCTTTCTTT.

V is TRBV6-5 and J is TRBJ2-7; 9 nucleotides agree with TRBD1. Germline values: CDR1 MNHEY, CDR2 SVGAGI. V was clipped by 2 bases and J by 3 bases; unmatched bases: 5. The CDR3 is 15 residues long. Here the CDR3 reads CASSYQGTGNYEQYF. The CDR3 nucleotides read TGTGCCAGCAGTTACCAAGGGACAGGGAACTACGAGCAGTACTTC.

The chain is built from TRBV5-1 and TRBJ2-3; 12 positions match TRBD2. CDR1 SGHRS and CDR2 YFSETQ come from the germline V gene. This CDR3 has 16 residues. V trimming: 8 bases; J trimming: 8 bases; junction bases outside the gene matches: 15. The CDR3 loop is CASRGTSGRSGGTQYF. CDR3 nucleotide sequence: TGCGCCAGTAGAGGGACTAGCGGGCGGTCAGGTGGTACGCAGTATTTT.